This T cell receptor beta chain was obtained from a study of blood T cell repertoires in COVID-19 (dated by TCRdb to about 2020). Regarding the study in general: Samples covering the acute and convalescent phases of COVID-19 were provided by collaborators in the United States, Italy and Spain. Where HLA class I and class II types were available, the types were taken from metadata supplied by the sample provider, not from assay-based typing. The samples were drawn from two sources: the first 160 participants of the ongoing ImmuneRACE study, and 1,200 or so subjects contributed by 6 global collaborators. The repertoires were released in a freely available public database meant as a resource for research on the immune response to SARS-CoV-2. Sample metadata almost always included a de-identified subject ID, COVID-19 status, age in years and sex. The dataset comprised deeply sampled blood TCRbeta repertoires from subjects exposed to, actively infected with, or recovered from COVID-19. The prospective study material was composed of cDNA or gDNA derived from T cells, B-cell-depleted T cells, or PBMCs. Overall results and qualifications from the work: The quantity of clinical and demographic metadata differed by source and by participant and was supplied without curation.

In regard to this clone: What antigen it recognizes has not been identified. Base qualities are missing; no much larger clone stands one base away.

TCRbeta CDR3 regions were amplified from genomic DNA using the immunoSEQ Assay, a bias-controlled multiplex PCR. The authors' pipeline ran thus. Within the assay, amplification of reference gene primers was used to estimate how many nucleated cells each sample contained. Sequence reads were collapsed and filtered to measure the absolute abundance of every unique TCRbeta CDR3 rearrangement. For each sample, productive Simpson clonality was calculated as the square root of Simpson's diversity index across productive rearrangements. The table comes from immuneACCESS by way of TCRdb, which keeps in-frame sequences with V and J called. Part of the clones is missing from these tables; in studies checked, under half for an unresolved V gene and the rest for unknown reasons. V and J calls and clone size are given by that table; D and trimming were obtained from the DNA. The sample data list roughly 290,000 clones, and about 82% of these were observed just once. The ten largest clones represent around 3.9% of the sample.

The CDR3 measures 16 amino acids from cysteine to phenylalanine. Just CDR3 DNA is preserved here, 48 bases in frame from base 1. CDR1 and CDR2 are drawn from the germline V gene: SGHTA, FQGNSA. Trimming takes 1 base off V and 5 bases off J; junction bases not matched to a gene: 5. Whole blood was collected in K2EDTA tubes by collaborating institutions according to the institutions' own protocols. For TCRbeta analysis, collaborators shipped samples as frozen whole blood, isolated PBMCs, or DNA extracted from either of those sample types. The sequenced sample was peripheral blood. The rearrangement joined TRBV7-2 to TRBJ2-1; TRBD2 lines up with 10 middle nucleotides. The TCR comes from a woman between 45 and 60 years old with active or convalescent COVID-19. The CDR3 region: CASSLVTSGDNNEQFF. The sequenced DNA: TGTGCCAGCAGCTTAGTCACTAGCGGGGATAACAATGAGCAGTTCTTC. This CDR3, with the reference TRBV7-2 and TRBJ2-1 proteins standing in past its ends, gives the full variable domain GAGVSQSPSNKVTEKGKDVELRCDPISGHTALYWYRQSLGQGLEFLIYFQGNSAPDKSGLPSDRFSAERTGGSVSTLTIQRTQQEDSAVYLCASSLVTSGDNNEQFFGPGTRLTVL.